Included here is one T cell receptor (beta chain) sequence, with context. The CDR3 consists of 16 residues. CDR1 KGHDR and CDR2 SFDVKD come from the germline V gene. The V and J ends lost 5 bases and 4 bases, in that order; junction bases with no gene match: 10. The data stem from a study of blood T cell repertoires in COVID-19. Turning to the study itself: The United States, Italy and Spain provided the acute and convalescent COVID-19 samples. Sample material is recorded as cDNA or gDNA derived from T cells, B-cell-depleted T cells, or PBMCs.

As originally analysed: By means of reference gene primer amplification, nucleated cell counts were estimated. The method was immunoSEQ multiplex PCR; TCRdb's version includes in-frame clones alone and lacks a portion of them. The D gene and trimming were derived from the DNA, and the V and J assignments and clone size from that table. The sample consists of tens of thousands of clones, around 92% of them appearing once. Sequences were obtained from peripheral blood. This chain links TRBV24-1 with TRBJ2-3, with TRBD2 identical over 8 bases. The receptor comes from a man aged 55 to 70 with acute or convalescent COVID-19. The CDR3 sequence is CATSAGGRLGADTQYF. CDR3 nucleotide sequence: TGTGCCACCAGTGCTGGCGGGAGGCTCGGGGCAGATACGCAGTATTTT.